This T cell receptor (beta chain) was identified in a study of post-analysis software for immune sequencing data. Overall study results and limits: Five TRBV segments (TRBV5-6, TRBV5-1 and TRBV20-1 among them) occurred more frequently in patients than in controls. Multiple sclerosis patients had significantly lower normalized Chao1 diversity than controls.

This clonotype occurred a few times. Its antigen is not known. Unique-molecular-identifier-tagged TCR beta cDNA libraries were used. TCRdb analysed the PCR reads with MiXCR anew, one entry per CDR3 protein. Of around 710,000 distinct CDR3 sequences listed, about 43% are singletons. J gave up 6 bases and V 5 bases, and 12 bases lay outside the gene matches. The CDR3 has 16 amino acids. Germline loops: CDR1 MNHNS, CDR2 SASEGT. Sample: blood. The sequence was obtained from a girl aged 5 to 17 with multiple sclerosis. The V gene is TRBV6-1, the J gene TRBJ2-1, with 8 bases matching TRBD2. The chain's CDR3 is CASSFLAGGIPNEQFF. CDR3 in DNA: TGTGCCAGCAGTTTTCTCGCGGGAGGAATCCCCAATGAGCAGTTCTTC.